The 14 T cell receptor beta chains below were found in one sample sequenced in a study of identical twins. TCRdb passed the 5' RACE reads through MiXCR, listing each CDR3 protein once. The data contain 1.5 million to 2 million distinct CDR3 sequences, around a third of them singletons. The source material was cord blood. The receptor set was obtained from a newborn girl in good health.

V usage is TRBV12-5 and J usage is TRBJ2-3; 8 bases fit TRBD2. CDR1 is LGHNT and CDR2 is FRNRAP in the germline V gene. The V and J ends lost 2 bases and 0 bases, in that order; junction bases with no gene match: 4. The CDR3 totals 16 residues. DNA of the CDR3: TGTGCTAGTGGTTTGATAGTAGCGGGGAGCACAGATACGCAGTATTTT. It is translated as CASGLIVAGSTDTQYF.

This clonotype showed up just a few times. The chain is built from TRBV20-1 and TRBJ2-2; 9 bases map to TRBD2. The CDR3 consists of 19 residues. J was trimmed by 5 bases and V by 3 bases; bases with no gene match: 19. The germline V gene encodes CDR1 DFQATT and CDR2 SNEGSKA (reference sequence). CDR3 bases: TGCAGTGCTAGGTTCCCCACCGGGACTAGCCTCGAACGGACCGGGGAGCTGTTTTTT. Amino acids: CSARFPTGTSLERTGELFF.

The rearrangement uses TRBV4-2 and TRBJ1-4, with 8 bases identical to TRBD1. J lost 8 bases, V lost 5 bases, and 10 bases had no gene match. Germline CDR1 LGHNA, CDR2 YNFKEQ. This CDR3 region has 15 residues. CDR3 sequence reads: CASSGAAQGGEKLFF. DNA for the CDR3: TGTGCCAGCAGCGGGGCCGCACAGGGGGGCGAAAAACTGTTTTTT.

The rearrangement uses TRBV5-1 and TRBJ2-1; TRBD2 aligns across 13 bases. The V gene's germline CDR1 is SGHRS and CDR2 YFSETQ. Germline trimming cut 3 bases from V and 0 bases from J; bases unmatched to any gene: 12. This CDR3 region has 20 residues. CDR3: CASSSPGLAGYLSSYNEQFF. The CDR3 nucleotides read TGCGCCAGCAGCTCACCGGGACTAGCGGGGTACCTTAGCTCCTACAATGAGCAGTTCTTC.

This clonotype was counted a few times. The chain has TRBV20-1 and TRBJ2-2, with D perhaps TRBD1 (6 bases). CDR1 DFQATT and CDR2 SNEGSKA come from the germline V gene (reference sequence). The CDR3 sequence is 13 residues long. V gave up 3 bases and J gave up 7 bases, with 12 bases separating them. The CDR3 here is CSASYRVGGELFF. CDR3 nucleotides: TGCAGTGCTAGTTACAGGGTGGGCGGGGAGCTGTTTTTT.

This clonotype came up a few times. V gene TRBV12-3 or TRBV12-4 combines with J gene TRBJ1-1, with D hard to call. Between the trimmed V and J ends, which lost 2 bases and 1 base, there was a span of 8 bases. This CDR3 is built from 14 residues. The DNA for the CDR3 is TGTGCCAGCAGTTTAAAGTCAGGGAACACTGAAGCTTTCTTT. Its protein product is CASSLKSGNTEAFF.

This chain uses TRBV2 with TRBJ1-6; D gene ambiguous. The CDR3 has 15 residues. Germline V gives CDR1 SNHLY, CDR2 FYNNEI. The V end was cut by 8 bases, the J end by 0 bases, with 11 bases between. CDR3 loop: CASQLQSSYNSPLHF. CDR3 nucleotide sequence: TGTGCCAGCCAATTACAGAGCTCCTATAATTCACCCCTCCACTTT.

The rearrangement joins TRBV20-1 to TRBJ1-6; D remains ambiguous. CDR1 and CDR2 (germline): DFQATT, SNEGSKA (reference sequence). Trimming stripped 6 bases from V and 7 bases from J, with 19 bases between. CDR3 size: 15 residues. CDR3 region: CSAAEFGLRNSPLHF. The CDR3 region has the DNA TGCAGTGCGGCAGAGTTTGGATTGCGCAATTCACCCCTCCACTTT.

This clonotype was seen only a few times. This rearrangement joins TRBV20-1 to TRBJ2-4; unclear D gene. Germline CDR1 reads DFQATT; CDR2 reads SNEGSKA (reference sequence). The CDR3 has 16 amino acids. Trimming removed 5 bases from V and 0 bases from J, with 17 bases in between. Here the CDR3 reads CSAPISRTVAKNIQYF. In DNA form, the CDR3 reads TGCAGTGCTCCTATCAGCCGTACGGTAGCCAAAAACATTCAGTACTTC.

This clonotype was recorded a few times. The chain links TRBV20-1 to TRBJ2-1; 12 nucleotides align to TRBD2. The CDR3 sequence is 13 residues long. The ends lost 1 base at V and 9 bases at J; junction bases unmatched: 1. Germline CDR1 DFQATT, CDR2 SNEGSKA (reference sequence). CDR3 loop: CSARGTSGIEQFF. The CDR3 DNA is TGCAGTGCTAGAGGGACTAGCGGGATTGAGCAGTTCTTC.

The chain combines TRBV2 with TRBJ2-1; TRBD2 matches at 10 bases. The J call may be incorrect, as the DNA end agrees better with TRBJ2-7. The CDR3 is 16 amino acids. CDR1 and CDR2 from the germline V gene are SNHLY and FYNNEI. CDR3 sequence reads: CASRTSGRLPYNEQYF. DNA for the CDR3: TGTGCCAGCAGGACTAGCGGGCGGCTACCCTACAATGAGCAGTACTTC.

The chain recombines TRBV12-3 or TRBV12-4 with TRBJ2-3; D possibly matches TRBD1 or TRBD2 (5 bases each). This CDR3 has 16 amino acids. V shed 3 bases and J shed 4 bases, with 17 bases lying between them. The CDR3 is CASSFDGNQGADTQYF. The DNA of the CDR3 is TGTGCCAGCAGTTTTGACGGGAATCAGGGCGCAGATACGCAGTATTTT.

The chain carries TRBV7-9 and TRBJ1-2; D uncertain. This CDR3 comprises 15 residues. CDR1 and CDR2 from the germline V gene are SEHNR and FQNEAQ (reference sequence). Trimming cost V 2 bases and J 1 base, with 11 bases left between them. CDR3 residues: CASSLREYDNYGYTF. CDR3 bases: TGTGCCAGCAGCTTAAGGGAGTATGATAACTATGGCTACACCTTC.

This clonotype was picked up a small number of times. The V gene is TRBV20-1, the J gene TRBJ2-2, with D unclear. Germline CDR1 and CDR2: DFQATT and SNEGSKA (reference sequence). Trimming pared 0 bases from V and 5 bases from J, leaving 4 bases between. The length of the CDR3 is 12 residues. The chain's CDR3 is CSARETTGELFF. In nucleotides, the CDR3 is TGCAGTGCTAGAGAGACAACCGGGGAGCTGTTTTTT.